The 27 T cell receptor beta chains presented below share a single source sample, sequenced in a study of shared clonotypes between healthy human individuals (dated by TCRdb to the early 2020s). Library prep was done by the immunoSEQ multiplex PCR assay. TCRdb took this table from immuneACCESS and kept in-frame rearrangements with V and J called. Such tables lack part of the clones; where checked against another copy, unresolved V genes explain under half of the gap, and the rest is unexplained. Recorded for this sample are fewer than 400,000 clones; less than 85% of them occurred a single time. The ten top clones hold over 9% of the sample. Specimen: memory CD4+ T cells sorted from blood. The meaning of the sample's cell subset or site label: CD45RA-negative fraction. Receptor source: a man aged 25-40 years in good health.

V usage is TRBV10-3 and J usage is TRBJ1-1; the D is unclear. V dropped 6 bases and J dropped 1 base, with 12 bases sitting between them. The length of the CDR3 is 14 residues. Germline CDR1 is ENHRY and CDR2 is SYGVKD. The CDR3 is CAIRRKDSNTEAFF. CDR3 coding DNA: TGTGCCATCAGGAGGAAAGACTCGAACACTGAAGCTTTCTTT.

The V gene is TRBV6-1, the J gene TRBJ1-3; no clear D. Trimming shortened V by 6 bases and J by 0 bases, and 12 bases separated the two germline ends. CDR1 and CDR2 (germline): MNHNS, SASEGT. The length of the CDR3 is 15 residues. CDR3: CASSERSDSGNTIYF. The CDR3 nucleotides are TGTGCCAGCAGCGAACGGTCTGACTCTGGAAACACCATATATTTT.

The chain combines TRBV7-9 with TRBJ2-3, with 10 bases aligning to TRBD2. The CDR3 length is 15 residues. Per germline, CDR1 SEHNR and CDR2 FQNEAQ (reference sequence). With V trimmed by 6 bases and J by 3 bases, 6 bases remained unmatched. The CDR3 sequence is CASSTGTSETDTQYF. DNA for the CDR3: TGTGCCAGCAGTACCGGGACTAGCGAGACAGATACGCAGTATTTT.

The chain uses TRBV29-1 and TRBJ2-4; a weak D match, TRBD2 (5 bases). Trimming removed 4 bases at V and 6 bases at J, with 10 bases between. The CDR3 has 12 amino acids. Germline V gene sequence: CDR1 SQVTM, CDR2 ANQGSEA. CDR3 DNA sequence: TGCAGCGTTGGATACGAGGGAAACATTCAGTACTTC. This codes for CSVGYEGNIQYF.

The CDR3, as DNA: TGTGCCAGCTCGCCATCTACAGGGGGCACGTCCTACGAGCAGTACTTC. This sequence encodes CASSPSTGGTSYEQYF. V gene TRBV18 combines with J gene TRBJ2-7; 9 bases match TRBD1. V gave up 6 bases and J gave up 1 base; unmatched junction bases: 10. Germline assignment: CDR1 KGHSH and CDR2 LQKENI. CDR3 length: 16 residues.

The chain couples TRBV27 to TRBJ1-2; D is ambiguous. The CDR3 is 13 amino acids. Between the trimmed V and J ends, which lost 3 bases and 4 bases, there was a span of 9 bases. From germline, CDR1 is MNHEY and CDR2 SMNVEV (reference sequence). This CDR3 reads CASSFRSGYGYTF. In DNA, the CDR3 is TGTGCCAGCAGTTTCCGATCGGGCTATGGCTACACCTTC.

DNA of the CDR3: TGTGCTAGTGGCCCCGGACAGGGAGTGGCAGATACGCAGTATTTT. It encodes CASGPGQGVADTQYF. This chain links TRBV12-5 with TRBJ2-3, with 8 bases that match TRBD1. The CDR3 spans 15 residues. The ends lost 6 bases at V and 4 bases at J; junction bases unmatched: 9. The germline CDR1 and CDR2 sequences are LGHNT and FRNRAP.

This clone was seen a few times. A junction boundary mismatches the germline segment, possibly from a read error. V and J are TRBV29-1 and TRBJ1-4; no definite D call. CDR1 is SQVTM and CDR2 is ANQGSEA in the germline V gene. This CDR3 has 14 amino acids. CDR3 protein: CSVEGSQDNEKLFF. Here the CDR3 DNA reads TGCAGCGTAGAAGGTTCCCAGGACAATGAAAAACTGTTTTTT.

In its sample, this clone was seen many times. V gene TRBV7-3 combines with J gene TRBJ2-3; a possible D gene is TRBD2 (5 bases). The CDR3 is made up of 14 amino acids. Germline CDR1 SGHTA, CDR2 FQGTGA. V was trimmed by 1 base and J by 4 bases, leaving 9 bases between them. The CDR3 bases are TGTGCCAGCAGCTTAAGTGGGAGCTCAGATACGCAGTATTTT. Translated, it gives CASSLSGSSDTQYF.

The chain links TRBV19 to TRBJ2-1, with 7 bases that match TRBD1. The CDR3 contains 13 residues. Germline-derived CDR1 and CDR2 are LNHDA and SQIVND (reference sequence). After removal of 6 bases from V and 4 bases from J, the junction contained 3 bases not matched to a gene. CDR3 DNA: TGTGCCAGTAGCGGACAGGCTTACAATGAGCAGTTCTTC. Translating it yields CASSGQAYNEQFF.

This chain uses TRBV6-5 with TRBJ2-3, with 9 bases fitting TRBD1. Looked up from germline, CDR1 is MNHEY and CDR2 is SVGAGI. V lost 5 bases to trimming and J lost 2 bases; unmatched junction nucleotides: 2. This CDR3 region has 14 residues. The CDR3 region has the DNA TGTGCCAGCAGTAGGGACAGGGTCACAGATACGCAGTATTTT. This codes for CASSRDRVTDTQYF.

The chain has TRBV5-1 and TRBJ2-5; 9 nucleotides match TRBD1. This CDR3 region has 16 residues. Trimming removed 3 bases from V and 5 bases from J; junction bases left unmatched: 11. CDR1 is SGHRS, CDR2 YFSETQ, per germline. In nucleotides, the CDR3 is TGCGCCAGCAGCTCCGGAGTTGTCGACAGGGGGGAGACCCAGTACTTC. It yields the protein CASSSGVVDRGETQYF.

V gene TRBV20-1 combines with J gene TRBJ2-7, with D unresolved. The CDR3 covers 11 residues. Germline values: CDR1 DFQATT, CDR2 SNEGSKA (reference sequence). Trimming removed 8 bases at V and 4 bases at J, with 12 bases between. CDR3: CSSSSDYEQYF. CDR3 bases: TGCAGTTCATCTTCAGATTACGAGCAGTACTTC.

The CDR3 region is CASQRSYEQFF. CDR3 coding DNA: TGTGCCAGCCAGAGGAGCTATGAGCAGTTCTTC. The chain couples TRBV2 to TRBJ2-1; D gene ambiguous. Trimming removed 8 bases at V and 8 bases at J, with 10 bases between. Germline V lookup: CDR1 SNHLY, CDR2 FYNNEI. This CDR3 comprises 11 residues.

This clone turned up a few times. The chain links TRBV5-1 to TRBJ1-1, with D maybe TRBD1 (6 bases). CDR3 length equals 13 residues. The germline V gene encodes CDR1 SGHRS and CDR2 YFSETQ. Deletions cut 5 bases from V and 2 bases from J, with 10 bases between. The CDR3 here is CASRSDSNTEAFF. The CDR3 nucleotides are TGCGCCAGCAGGTCGGACAGTAACACTGAAGCTTTCTTT.

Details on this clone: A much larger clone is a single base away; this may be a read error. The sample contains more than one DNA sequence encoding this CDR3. The CDR3 coding sequence is TGTGCCAGTAGCGATCAAGGGGAAAAACTGTTTTTT. Protein: CASSDQGEKLFF. V gene TRBV7-2 combines with J gene TRBJ1-4; D is unresolved. This CDR3 spans 12 amino acids. Trimming cost V 9 bases and J 8 bases, with 13 bases left between them. Germline CDR1 SGHTA, CDR2 FQGNSA.

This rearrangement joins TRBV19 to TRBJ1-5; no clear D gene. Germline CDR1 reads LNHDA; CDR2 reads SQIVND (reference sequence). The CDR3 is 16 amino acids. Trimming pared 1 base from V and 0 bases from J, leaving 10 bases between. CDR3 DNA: TGTGCCAGTAGTATAGGCGCAGTCAATAGCAATCAGCCCCAGCATTTT. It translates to CASSIGAVNSNQPQHF.

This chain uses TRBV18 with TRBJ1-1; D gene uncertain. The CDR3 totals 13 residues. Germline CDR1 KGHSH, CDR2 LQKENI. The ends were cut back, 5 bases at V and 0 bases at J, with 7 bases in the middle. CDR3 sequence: CASSDDMNTEAFF. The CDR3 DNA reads TGTGCCAGCTCAGACGACATGAACACTGAAGCTTTCTTT. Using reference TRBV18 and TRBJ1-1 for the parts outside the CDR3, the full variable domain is NAGVMQNPRHLVRRRGQEARLRCSPMKGHSHVYWYRQLPEEGLKFMVYLQKENIIDESGMPKERFSAEFPKEGPSILRIQQVVRGDSAAYFCASSDDMNTEAFFGQGTRLTVV.

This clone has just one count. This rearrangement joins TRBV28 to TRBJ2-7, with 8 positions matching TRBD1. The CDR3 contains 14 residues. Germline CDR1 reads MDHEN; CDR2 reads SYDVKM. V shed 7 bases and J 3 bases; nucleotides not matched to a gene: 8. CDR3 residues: CASTFSGQVYEQYF. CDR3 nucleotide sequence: TGTGCCAGCACCTTTTCGGGACAGGTCTACGAGCAGTACTTC.

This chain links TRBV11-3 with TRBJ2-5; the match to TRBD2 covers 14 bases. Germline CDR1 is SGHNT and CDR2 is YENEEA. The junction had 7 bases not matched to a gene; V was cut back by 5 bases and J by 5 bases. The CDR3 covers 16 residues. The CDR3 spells CASSPGTSGSVETQYF. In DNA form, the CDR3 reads TGTGCCAGCAGCCCTGGGACTAGCGGGAGTGTGGAGACCCAGTACTTC.

CDR3 nucleotides: TGTGCCAGCCGTAGGGGGCTGGGAGGCTACACCTTC. The encoded protein is CASRRGLGGYTF. V and J are TRBV28 and TRBJ1-2, with 7 bases aligning to TRBD1. The CDR3 has 12 amino acids. The V gene end was trimmed by 8 bases and the J gene end by 8 bases; junction bases not matched to a gene: 8. Per germline, CDR1 MDHEN and CDR2 SYDVKM.

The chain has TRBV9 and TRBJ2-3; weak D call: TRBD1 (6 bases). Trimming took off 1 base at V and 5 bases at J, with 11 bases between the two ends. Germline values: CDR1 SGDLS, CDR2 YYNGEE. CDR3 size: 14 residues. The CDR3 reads CASSVRAGVDTQYF. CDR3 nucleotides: TGTGCCAGCAGCGTACGAGCAGGGGTAGATACGCAGTATTTT.

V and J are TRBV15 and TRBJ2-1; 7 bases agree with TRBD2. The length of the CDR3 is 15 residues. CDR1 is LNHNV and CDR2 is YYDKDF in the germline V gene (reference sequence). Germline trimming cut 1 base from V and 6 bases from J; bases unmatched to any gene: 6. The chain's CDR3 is CATSRGGLAANEQFF. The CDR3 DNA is TGTGCCACCAGCAGAGGGGGCCTAGCGGCCAATGAGCAGTTCTTC.

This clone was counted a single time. The CDR3, as DNA: TGTGCCAGCAGGGATCATGGGGGGGGAAAGGAGACCCAGTACTTC. Translating gives CASRDHGGGKETQYF. The chain links TRBV6-1 to TRBJ2-5; 7 bases map to TRBD2. The CDR3 runs 15 residues. The junction had 12 bases not matched to a gene; V was cut back by 6 bases and J by 5 bases. Germline V gene lookup returns CDR1 MNHNS and CDR2 SASEGT.

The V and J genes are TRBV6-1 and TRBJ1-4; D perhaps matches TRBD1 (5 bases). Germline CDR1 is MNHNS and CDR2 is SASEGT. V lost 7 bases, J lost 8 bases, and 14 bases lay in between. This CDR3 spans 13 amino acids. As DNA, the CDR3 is TGTGCCAGCAACGATGGGACGACGGAAAAACTGTTTTTT. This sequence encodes CASNDGTTEKLFF.

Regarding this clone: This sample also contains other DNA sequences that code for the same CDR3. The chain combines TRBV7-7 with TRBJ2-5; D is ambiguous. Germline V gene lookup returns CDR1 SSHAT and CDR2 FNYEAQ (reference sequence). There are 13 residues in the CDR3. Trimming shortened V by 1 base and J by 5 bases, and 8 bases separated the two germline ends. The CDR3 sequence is CASSLDYSETQYF. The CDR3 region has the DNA TGTGCCAGCAGCTTAGATTATTCCGAGACCCAGTACTTC.

The CDR3 protein is CASSLGARPGGYTF. The CDR3 bases are TGTGCCAGCAGCTTAGGGGCCCGCCCGGGCGGCTACACCTTC. This chain joins TRBV11-2 and TRBJ1-2; D is uncertain. With 1 base removed from V and 8 bases from J, the gap between germline ends came to 14 bases. The CDR3 extends over 14 amino acids. Germline-derived CDR1 and CDR2 are SGHAT and FQNNGV.